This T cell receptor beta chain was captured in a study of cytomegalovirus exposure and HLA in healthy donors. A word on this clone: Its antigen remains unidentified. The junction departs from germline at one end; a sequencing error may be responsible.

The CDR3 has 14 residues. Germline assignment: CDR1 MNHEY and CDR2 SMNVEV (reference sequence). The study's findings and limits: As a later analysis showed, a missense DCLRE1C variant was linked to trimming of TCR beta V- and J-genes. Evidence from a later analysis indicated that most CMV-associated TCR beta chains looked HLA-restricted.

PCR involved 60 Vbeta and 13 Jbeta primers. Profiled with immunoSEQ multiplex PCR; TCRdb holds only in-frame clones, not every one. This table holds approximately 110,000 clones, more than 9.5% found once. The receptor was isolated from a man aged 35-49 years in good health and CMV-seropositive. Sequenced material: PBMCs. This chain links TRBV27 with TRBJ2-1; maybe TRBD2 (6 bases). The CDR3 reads CASTLRGLFNGQFF. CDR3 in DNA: TGTGCCAGCACCCTCCGGGGACTGTTCAATGGGCAGTTCTTC.